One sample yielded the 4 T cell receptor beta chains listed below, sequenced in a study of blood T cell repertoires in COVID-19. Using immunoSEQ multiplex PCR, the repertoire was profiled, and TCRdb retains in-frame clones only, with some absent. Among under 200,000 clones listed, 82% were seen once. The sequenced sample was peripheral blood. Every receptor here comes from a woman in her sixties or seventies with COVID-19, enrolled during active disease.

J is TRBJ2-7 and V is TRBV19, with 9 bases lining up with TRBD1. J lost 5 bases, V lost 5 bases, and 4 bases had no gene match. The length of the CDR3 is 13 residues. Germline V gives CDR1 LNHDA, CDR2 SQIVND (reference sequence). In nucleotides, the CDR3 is TGTGCCAGTAGTGAAGGACAGGGGAACGAGCAGTACTTC. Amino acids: CASSEGQGNEQYF.

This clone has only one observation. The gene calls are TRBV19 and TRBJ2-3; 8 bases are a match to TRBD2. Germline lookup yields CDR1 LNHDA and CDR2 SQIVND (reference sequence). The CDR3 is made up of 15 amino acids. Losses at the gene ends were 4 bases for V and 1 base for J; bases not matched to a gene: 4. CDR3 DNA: TGTGCCAGTAGTACTCGAGCGGGGGGCACAGATACGCAGTATTTT. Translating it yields CASSTRAGGTDTQYF.

CDR3 in amino acids: CASSAGQASSYEQYV. The CDR3 DNA reads TGTGCCAGTAGTGCGGGACAGGCCAGCTCCTACGAGCAGTACGTC. The chain is built from TRBV19 and TRBJ2-7, with 8 bases identical to TRBD1. The germline CDR1 and CDR2 sequences are LNHDA and SQIVND (reference sequence). V dropped 5 bases and J dropped 0; count of bases not matched to a gene: 6. This CDR3 contains 15 residues.

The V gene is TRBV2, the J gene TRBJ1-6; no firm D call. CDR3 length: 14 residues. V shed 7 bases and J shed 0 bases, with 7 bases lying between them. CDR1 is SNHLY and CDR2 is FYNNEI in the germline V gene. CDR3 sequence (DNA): TGTGCCAGCACTTCTTCCTCCTATAATTCACCCCTCCACTTT. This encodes CASTSSSYNSPLHF.